These 18 T cell receptor beta chains share one sample of origin, sequenced in a study of identical twins. MiXCR, run by TCRdb on the 5' RACE reads, gives a single entry per CDR3 protein. Of approximately 600,000 distinct CDR3 sequences listed, more than 9% are singletons. Separately, the same data were catalogued under a study of yellow fever vaccine responses in identical twins.

The sample taken for sequencing was PBMCs. The receptors were gathered from a young woman in good health.

This clonotype was observed a few times. V gene TRBV4-1 combines with J gene TRBJ2-7; D not certain. This CDR3 is 14 amino acids long. V lost 2 bases to trimming and J lost 2 bases, with 10 bases between them. Germline CDR1 and CDR2: MGHRA and YSYEKL. The chain's CDR3 is CASSQLGKTYEQYF. CDR3 nucleotides: TGCGCCAGCAGCCAACTTGGCAAGACCTACGAGCAGTACTTC.

This rearrangement joins TRBV27 to TRBJ1-2, with a possible D match to TRBD1 (5 bases). Germline V gene lookup returns CDR1 MNHEY and CDR2 SMNVEV (reference sequence). V was shortened by 3 bases and J by 8 bases, with 16 bases between the two germline ends. The CDR3 loop spans 14 amino acids. CDR3 DNA: TGTGCCAGCAGTTTCCGCGAGGGGCGCGGGGGCTACACCTTC. Translation gives CASSFREGRGGYTF.

The chain is built from TRBV9 and TRBJ2-3, with 10 bases that match TRBD1. CDR3 length equals 16 residues. The junction had 9 bases not matched to a gene; V was cut back by 4 bases and J by 4 bases. Germline values: CDR1 SGDLS, CDR2 YYNGEE. The CDR3 loop reads CASSPGDRGRADTQYF. The CDR3 DNA reads TGTGCCAGCAGCCCAGGGGACAGGGGTCGGGCAGATACGCAGTATTTT.

This clonotype was seen only a few times. The chain joins TRBV4-3 to TRBJ2-3; D not resolved. V gave up 1 base and J gave up 2 bases, with 10 bases separating them. The CDR3 spans 15 residues. Germline V gene data show CDR1 as LGHNA and CDR2 as YSLEER. The CDR3 sequence: CASSQVAYSTDTQYF. CDR3 nucleotides: TGCGCCAGCAGCCAAGTCGCCTACTCCACAGATACGCAGTATTTT.

The table lists this clonotype with many counts. The chain couples TRBV5-1 to TRBJ2-1, with 9 positions matching TRBD1. Germline CDR1 reads SGHRS; CDR2 reads YFSETQ. This CDR3 is 15 amino acids long. V was clipped by 1 base and J by 4 bases; unmatched bases: 3. The DNA of the CDR3 is TGCGCCAGCAGCTTGAGGGACAGGGAGTACAATGAGCAGTTCTTC. Protein sequence: CASSLRDREYNEQFF.

This clonotype was observed a handful of times. The genes are TRBV7-6 and TRBJ2-1, with D perhaps TRBD2 (6 bases). V was shortened by 5 bases and J by 3 bases, with 17 bases between the two germline ends. CDR1 is SGHVS, CDR2 FNYEAQ, per germline. CDR3 size: 16 residues. This chain's CDR3 is CASSPRGLYHYNEQFF. In DNA, the CDR3 is TGTGCCAGCAGCCCCCGGGGACTCTACCACTACAATGAGCAGTTCTTC.

This chain links TRBV3-1 with TRBJ1-6; TRBD1 agrees at 8 bases. The CDR3 covers 15 residues. Germline-derived CDR1 and CDR2 are LGHDT and YNNKEL (reference sequence). The J segment lost 9 bases and the V segment lost 1 base, leaving 5 bases of the junction unmatched. CDR3 residues: CASSQGQGRGSPLHF. In nucleotides, the CDR3 is TGTGCCAGCAGCCAAGGACAGGGGCGAGGTTCACCCCTCCACTTT. Variable domain in full (rest from reference TRBV3-1 and TRBJ1-6): DTAVSQTPKYLVTQMGNDKSIKCEQNLGHDTMYWYKQDSKKFLKIMFSYNNKELIINETVPNRFSPKSPDKAHLNLHINSLELGDSAVYFCASSQGQGRGSPLHFGNGTRLTVT.

There are a few counts of this clonotype. The gene calls are TRBV3-1 and TRBJ2-7; perhaps TRBD2 as D (5 bases). Germline V gene sequence: CDR1 LGHDT, CDR2 YNNKEL (reference sequence). V was pared by 1 base and J by 1 base, with 11 bases between. CDR3 length: 15 amino acids. The CDR3 loop reads CASSQAQKRSYEQYF. The CDR3 DNA sequence: TGTGCCAGCAGCCAAGCACAGAAGCGGTCCTACGAGCAGTACTTC.

This clonotype was counted at least ten times. V usage is TRBV10-3 and J usage is TRBJ2-7; 11 bases align to TRBD1. The CDR3 extends over 15 amino acids. V trimming: 6 bases; J trimming: 0 bases; junction bases outside the gene matches: 4. CDR1 is ENHRY, CDR2 SYGVKD, per germline. The CDR3 here is CAISAGTGGSYEQYF. The DNA of the CDR3 is TGTGCCATCAGCGCCGGGACAGGGGGCTCCTACGAGCAGTACTTC.

Ten or more counts support this clonotype. CDR3 coding DNA: TGTGCCAGCAGTCCCTGGTCGGGAGGGCACAATGAGCAGTTCTTC. It yields the protein CASSPWSGGHNEQFF. V is TRBV27 and J is TRBJ2-1; 8 bases map to TRBD2. CDR1 and CDR2 from the germline V gene are MNHEY and SMNVEV (reference sequence). This CDR3 has 15 residues. The trim removed 5 bases at V and 5 bases at J, leaving 8 bases unmatched.

This sequence joins TRBV3-1 and TRBJ2-5, with D possibly matching TRBD2 (5 bases). The V and J ends lost 6 bases and 0 bases respectively, with 14 bases between them. Germline CDR1 LGHDT, CDR2 YNNKEL (reference sequence). This CDR3 contains 15 residues. The CDR3 region has the DNA TGTGCCAGCAGACACTCCTCCGGGGACCAAGAGACCCAGTACTTC. Its translation: CASRHSSGDQETQYF.

This chain joins TRBV12-3 or TRBV12-4 and TRBJ2-1; 7 nucleotides match TRBD2. CDR3 size: 13 residues. V trimming: 6 bases; J trimming: 16 bases; junction bases outside the gene matches: 15. The CDR3 protein is CASRWGGTGGAFF. The DNA of the CDR3 is TGTGCCAGCAGATGGGGGGGTACGGGCGGAGCCTTCTTC.

This clonotype occurred a few times. This rearrangement joins TRBV3-1 to TRBJ2-3; D call uncertain. The CDR3 has 14 residues. Germline CDR1 and CDR2: LGHDT and YNNKEL (reference sequence). V was pared by 0 bases and J by 6 bases, with 10 bases between. The CDR3 DNA is TGTGCCAGCAGCCAAGATTTCGGCTCCGATACGCAGTATTTT. Translating gives CASSQDFGSDTQYF.

CDR3 DNA sequence: TGTGCCAGCAGTGATCCGGCTCGCCTGGTGGAAGAGACCCAGTACTTC. Protein sequence: CASSDPARLVEETQYF. V is TRBV6-1 and J is TRBJ2-5, with D uncertain. This CDR3 contains 16 residues. Germline CDR1 reads MNHNS; CDR2 reads SASEGT. The V end was cut by 3 bases, the J end by 3 bases, with 17 bases between.

In this sample, this clonotype turned up many times. The CDR3 DNA reads as TGTGCCAGCAGCTTTCGGACAGGGGGCAGGGAGACCCAGTACTTC. Protein product: CASSFRTGGRETQYF. The J gene is TRBJ2-5, the V gene TRBV7-6, with TRBD1 identical over 11 bases. After removal of 3 bases from V and 5 bases from J, the junction contained 5 bases not matched to a gene. In germline, CDR1 is SGHVS, CDR2 FNYEAQ. This CDR3 region has 15 residues.

Only a few counts were recorded for this clonotype. The chain carries TRBV7-2 and TRBJ2-7, with D perhaps matching TRBD2 (5 bases). V was clipped by 3 bases and J by 3 bases, with 15 bases between them. The CDR3 sequence is 15 residues long. Per the germline V gene, CDR1 is SGHTA and CDR2 is FQGNSA. The DNA of the CDR3 is TGTGCCAGCAGCTTTTACCGGGCTCGGGACTACGAGCAGTACTTC. Translating it yields CASSFYRARDYEQYF. The full variable domain, completed using reference TRBV7-2 and TRBJ2-7, is GAGVSQSPSNKVTEKGKDVELRCDPISGHTALYWYRQSLGQGLEFLIYFQGNSAPDKSGLPSDRFSAERTGGSVSTLTIQRTQQEDSAVYLCASSFYRARDYEQYFGPGTRLTVT.

Worth noting for this clonotype: The final CDR3 position lacks the conserved phenylalanine or tryptophan, pointing to a likely read error. The DNA is omitted, as the CDR3 cannot be located on it reliably, and the CDR3 follows TCRdb's listing. The J gene is TRBJ2-1, the V gene TRBV9. Germline V lookup: CDR1 SGDLS, CDR2 YYNGEE. Ends included, the CDR3 has 10 residues. The CDR3 protein is CASSVEGVTA.

This clonotype was detected a few times. V usage is TRBV9 and J usage is TRBJ2-7, with 10 bases identical to TRBD2. Germline V gives CDR1 SGDLS, CDR2 YYNGEE. The ends lost 0 bases at V and 2 bases at J; junction bases unmatched: 2. The CDR3 runs to 15 residues. CDR3 residues: CASSVEGTSAYEQYF. The CDR3 DNA reads TGTGCCAGCAGCGTAGAAGGGACTAGCGCCTACGAGCAGTACTTC. Full variable domain (outside the CDR3, taken from reference TRBV9 and TRBJ2-7): DSGVTQTPKHLITATGQRVTLRCSPRSGDLSVYWYQQSLDQGLQFLIQYYNGEERAKGNILERFSAQQFPDLHSELNLSSLELGDSALYFCASSVEGTSAYEQYFGPGTRLTVT.